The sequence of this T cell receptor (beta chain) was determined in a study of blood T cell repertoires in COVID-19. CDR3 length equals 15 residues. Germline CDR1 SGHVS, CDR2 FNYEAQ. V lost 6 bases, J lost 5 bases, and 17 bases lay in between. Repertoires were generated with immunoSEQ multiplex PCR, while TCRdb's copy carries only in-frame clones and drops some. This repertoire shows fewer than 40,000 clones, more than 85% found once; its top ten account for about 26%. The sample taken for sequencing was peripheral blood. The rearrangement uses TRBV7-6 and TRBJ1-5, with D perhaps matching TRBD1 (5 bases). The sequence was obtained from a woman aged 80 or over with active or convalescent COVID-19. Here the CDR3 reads CASSSGRGGDQPQHF. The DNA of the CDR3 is TGTGCCAGCAGTTCCGGACGGGGAGGGGATCAGCCCCAGCATTTT.